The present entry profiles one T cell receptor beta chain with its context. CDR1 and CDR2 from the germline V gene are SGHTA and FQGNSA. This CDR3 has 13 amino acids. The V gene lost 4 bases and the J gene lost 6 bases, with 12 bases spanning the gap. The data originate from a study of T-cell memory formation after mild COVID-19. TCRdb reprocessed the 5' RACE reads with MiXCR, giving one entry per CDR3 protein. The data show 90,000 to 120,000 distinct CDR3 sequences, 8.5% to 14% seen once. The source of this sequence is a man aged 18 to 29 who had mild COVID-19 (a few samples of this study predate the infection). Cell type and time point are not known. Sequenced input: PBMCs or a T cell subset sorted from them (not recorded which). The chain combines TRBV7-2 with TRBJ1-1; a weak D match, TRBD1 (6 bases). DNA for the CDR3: TGTGCCAGCAGCTCCACAGGGAGGCCTGAAGCTTTCTTT. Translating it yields CASSSTGRPEAFF.